A selection of T cell receptor beta chains follows, all from one sample in a study of cytotoxic CD8 clonotypes in ibrutinib-treated CLL. Profiling relied on immunoSEQ multiplex PCR, and the TCRdb table lists in-frame clones only, not all of them. The data contain approximately 100,000 clones, around 73% of them singletons. Sequencing was performed on PBMCs, taken after 12 months of ibrutinib treatment. The receptor set was obtained from a human donor with chronic lymphocytic leukemia. The CDR3 runs from the conserved cysteine through the conserved F or W. Each record gives: CDR3 length, clone size, J gene, D gene, V gene, CDR3 protein, CDR3 DNA. D genes are given only for firm matches. A row's size may be missing; if present it is once, few, many or a size class.

CDR3 length: 13
clone size: .
J gene: TRBJ2-7
D gene: .
V gene: TRBV10-1
CDR3 protein: CASSESTAGEQYF
CDR3 DNA: TGCGCCAGCAGTGAGTCGACGGCGGGCGAGCAGTACTTC

CDR3 length: 16
clone size: .
J gene: TRBJ2-1
D gene: TRBD2
V gene: TRBV25-1
CDR3 protein: CASSESTGGRYNEQFF
CDR3 DNA: TGTGCCAGCAGTGAATCAACGGGGGGGCGGTACAATGAGCAGTTCTTC

CDR3 length: 15
clone size: .
J gene: TRBJ2-7
D gene: .
V gene: TRBV5-6
CDR3 protein: CASSPINQGRHEQYF
CDR3 DNA: TGTGCCAGCAGTCCGATTAACCAGGGGCGCCACGAGCAGTACTTC

CDR3 length: 13
clone size: few
J gene: TRBJ2-7
D gene: .
V gene: TRBV11-2
CDR3 protein: CASSLRSGLEQYF
CDR3 DNA: TGTGCCAGCAGCCTGAGGAGCGGGCTCGAGCAGTACTTC

CDR3 length: 15
clone size: .
J gene: TRBJ2-6
D gene: .
V gene: TRBV19
CDR3 protein: CASSILLHGANVLTF
CDR3 DNA: TGTGCCAGTAGTATACTTCTCCATGGGGCCAACGTCCTGACTTTC

CDR3 length: 14
clone size: .
J gene: TRBJ2-5
D gene: .
V gene: TRBV6-6
CDR3 protein: CASSYLGPQETQYF
CDR3 DNA: TGTGCCAGCAGTTACCTGGGGCCACAAGAGACCCAGTACTTC

CDR3 length: 14
clone size: .
J gene: TRBJ1-1
D gene: .
V gene: TRBV5-1
CDR3 protein: CASSLDGTRTEAFF
CDR3 DNA: TGCGCCAGCAGCTTGGATGGGACGAGGACTGAAGCTTTCTTT

CDR3 length: 12
clone size: .
J gene: TRBJ1-2
D gene: .
V gene: TRBV2
CDR3 protein: CASSEATHGYTF
CDR3 DNA: TGTGCCAGCAGTGAAGCGACTCATGGCTACACCTTC

CDR3 length: 13
clone size: .
J gene: TRBJ2-3
D gene: TRBD2
V gene: TRBV29-1
CDR3 protein: CSVAGGQTDTQYF
CDR3 DNA: TGCAGCGTTGCGGGGGGGCAGACAGATACGCAGTATTTT

CDR3 length: 14
clone size: .
J gene: TRBJ1-1
D gene: TRBD1
V gene: TRBV28
CDR3 protein: CASDRDRARTEAFF
CDR3 DNA: TGTGCCAGCGACCGGGACAGGGCTCGCACTGAAGCTTTCTTT

CDR3 length: 13
clone size: .
J gene: TRBJ2-5
D gene: .
V gene: TRBV7-2
CDR3 protein: CASSPGVGETQYF
CDR3 DNA: TGTGCCAGCAGCCCAGGGGTCGGAGAGACCCAGTACTTC

CDR3 length: 14
clone size: .
J gene: TRBJ1-3
D gene: .
V gene: TRBV18
CDR3 protein: CASSGGQSGNTIYF
CDR3 DNA: TGTGCCAGCTCAGGAGGACAGAGCGGAAACACCATATATTTT

CDR3 length: 12
clone size: few
J gene: TRBJ2-1
D gene: .
V gene: TRBV5-1
CDR3 protein: CASSLVLNEQFF
CDR3 DNA: TGCGCCAGCAGCTTGGTCCTCAATGAGCAGTTCTTC

CDR3 length: 15
clone size: .
J gene: TRBJ1-1
D gene: TRBD1
V gene: TRBV7-9
CDR3 protein: CASSSGQIMNTEAFF
CDR3 DNA: TGTGCCAGCAGCTCGGGACAGATTATGAACACTGAAGCTTTCTTT

CDR3 length: 18
clone size: .
J gene: TRBJ2-6
D gene: .
V gene: TRBV5-4
CDR3 protein: CASSSPLGQPNGANVLTF
CDR3 DNA: TGTGCCAGCAGCTCCCCCCTAGGACAGCCTAATGGGGCCAACGTCCTGACTTTC

CDR3 length: 15
clone size: .
J gene: TRBJ2-7
D gene: .
V gene: TRBV6-5
CDR3 protein: CASSYPGPGGHEQYF
CDR3 DNA: TGTGCCAGCAGTTACCCGGGACCGGGCGGCCACGAGCAGTACTTC

CDR3 length: 12
clone size: few
J gene: TRBJ1-2
D gene: .
V gene: TRBV2
CDR3 protein: CATGPSFYGYTF
CDR3 DNA: TGTGCCACCGGACCTTCCTTTTATGGCTACACCTTC

CDR3 length: 14
clone size: many
J gene: TRBJ1-2
D gene: .
V gene: TRBV2
CDR3 protein: CASTEGRQWHGYTF
CDR3 DNA: TGTGCCAGCACCGAAGGGCGACAGTGGCATGGCTACACCTTC

CDR3 length: 14
clone size: few
J gene: TRBJ1-6
D gene: .
V gene: TRBV7-2
CDR3 protein: CASSPGILNSPLHF
CDR3 DNA: TGTGCCAGCAGCCCCGGGATTTTAAATTCACCCCTCCACTTT

CDR3 length: 13
clone size: .
J gene: TRBJ2-1
D gene: TRBD2
V gene: TRBV30
CDR3 protein: CARIAGGPGEQFF
CDR3 DNA: TGTGCCCGGATAGCGGGGGGGCCCGGTGAGCAGTTCTTC

CDR3 length: 12
clone size: .
J gene: TRBJ2-7
D gene: .
V gene: TRBV11-3
CDR3 protein: CASSSSVGEQYF
CDR3 DNA: TGTGCCAGCAGCTCGAGCGTAGGGGAGCAGTACTTC

CDR3 length: 13
clone size: .
J gene: TRBJ1-6
D gene: TRBD1
V gene: TRBV7-9
CDR3 protein: CASSLGDSSPLHF
CDR3 DNA: TGTGCCAGCAGCTTAGGGGACAGTTCACCCCTCCACTTT

CDR3 length: 14
clone size: .
J gene: TRBJ2-1
D gene: TRBD2
V gene: TRBV29-1
CDR3 protein: CSAAGGSTYNEQFF
CDR3 DNA: TGCAGCGCAGCGGGGGGGAGTACCTACAATGAGCAGTTCTTC

CDR3 length: 14
clone size: .
J gene: TRBJ2-5
D gene: TRBD2
V gene: TRBV11-3
CDR3 protein: CASSPLRGQETQYF
CDR3 DNA: TGTGCCAGCAGCCCCCTGCGGGGGCAAGAGACCCAGTACTTC

CDR3 length: 12
clone size: .
J gene: TRBJ2-1
D gene: TRBD1
V gene: TRBV15
CDR3 protein: CATGQGYNEQFF
CDR3 DNA: TGTGCCACGGGACAGGGGTATAATGAGCAGTTCTTC

CDR3 length: 16
clone size: .
J gene: TRBJ2-1
D gene: .
V gene: TRBV5-4
CDR3 protein: CASSLGELRDGNEQFF
CDR3 DNA: TGTGCCAGCAGCTTGGGAGAGCTTCGGGACGGGAATGAGCAGTTCTTC

CDR3 length: 17
clone size: .
J gene: TRBJ2-3
D gene: TRBD1
V gene: TRBV27
CDR3 protein: CASSKQGVRVSTDTQYF
CDR3 DNA: TGTGCCAGCAGTAAACAGGGGGTTCGAGTGAGCACAGATACGCAGTATTTT

CDR3 length: 15
clone size: .
J gene: TRBJ2-5
D gene: .
V gene: TRBV6-5
CDR3 protein: CASSYSRTDQETQYF
CDR3 DNA: TGTGCCAGCAGTTACTCGAGGACAGACCAAGAGACCCAGTACTTC

CDR3 length: 11
clone size: .
J gene: TRBJ2-1
D gene: .
V gene: TRBV10-3
CDR3 protein: CASSTYNEQFF
CDR3 DNA: TGTGCCAGCAGTACCTACAATGAGCAGTTCTTC

CDR3 length: 13
clone size: few
J gene: TRBJ1-4
D gene: .
V gene: TRBV6-6
CDR3 protein: CASKSLPSEKLFF
CDR3 DNA: TGTGCCAGCAAATCTCTACCTAGTGAAAAACTGTTTTTT

CDR3 length: 16
clone size: .
J gene: TRBJ1-2
D gene: .
V gene: TRBV4-1
CDR3 protein: CASSQDAGFTNYGYTF
CDR3 DNA: TGCGCCAGCAGCCAAGATGCAGGGTTCACTAACTATGGCTACACCTTC

CDR3 length: 14
clone size: few
J gene: TRBJ1-5
D gene: TRBD1
V gene: TRBV6-1
CDR3 protein: CASRGPGGHQPQHF
CDR3 DNA: TGTGCCAGCAGAGGCCCAGGGGGCCATCAGCCCCAGCATTTT

CDR3 length: 12
clone size: few
J gene: TRBJ2-3
D gene: .
V gene: TRBV11-3
CDR3 protein: CASSLQGDTQYF
CDR3 DNA: TGTGCCAGCAGCTTACAAGGAGATACGCAGTATTTT

CDR3 length: 14
clone size: .
J gene: TRBJ1-1
D gene: .
V gene: TRBV18
CDR3 protein: CASSLQRENTEAFF
CDR3 DNA: TGTGCCAGCTCCTTGCAGAGGGAGAACACTGAAGCTTTCTTT

CDR3 length: 15
clone size: .
J gene: TRBJ2-7
D gene: .
V gene: TRBV6-7
CDR3 protein: CASSYSRDNSYEQYF
CDR3 DNA: TGTGCCAGCAGTTACTCACGGGATAACTCCTACGAGCAGTACTTC

CDR3 length: 14
clone size: .
J gene: TRBJ1-2
D gene: .
V gene: TRBV30
CDR3 protein: CAWGTGNSNYGYTF
CDR3 DNA: TGTGCCTGGGGAACAGGGAATTCTAACTATGGCTACACCTTC

CDR3 length: 14
clone size: few
J gene: TRBJ1-1
D gene: .
V gene: TRBV7-8
CDR3 protein: CASSLDEGITEAFF
CDR3 DNA: TGTGCCAGCAGCTTAGATGAGGGGATCACTGAAGCTTTCTTT

CDR3 length: 15
clone size: .
J gene: TRBJ2-7
D gene: .
V gene: TRBV15
CDR3 protein: CATSITQTPRYEQYF
CDR3 DNA: TGTGCCACCAGCATAACACAAACTCCCCGATACGAGCAGTACTTC

CDR3 length: 16
clone size: .
J gene: TRBJ2-3
D gene: .
V gene: TRBV30
CDR3 protein: CAWSGSYGTSTDTQYF
CDR3 DNA: TGTGCCTGGAGTGGGTCGTACGGGACTAGCACAGATACGCAGTATTTT

CDR3 length: 14
clone size: few
J gene: TRBJ2-5
D gene: .
V gene: TRBV18
CDR3 protein: CASSPPIKGEAQYF
CDR3 DNA: TGTGCCAGCTCACCACCGATTAAGGGGGAGGCCCAGTACTTC

CDR3 length: 16
clone size: .
J gene: TRBJ2-3
D gene: .
V gene: TRBV18
CDR3 protein: CASSPSERALTDTQYF
CDR3 DNA: TGTGCCAGCTCACCATCGGAGCGGGCCCTCACAGATACGCAGTATTTT

CDR3 length: 13
clone size: few
J gene: TRBJ1-2
D gene: TRBD1
V gene: TRBV7-8
CDR3 protein: CASSWGQGYGYTF
CDR3 DNA: TGTGCCAGCAGCTGGGGACAGGGGTATGGCTACACCTTC

CDR3 length: 16
clone size: .
J gene: TRBJ2-3
D gene: TRBD2
V gene: TRBV19
CDR3 protein: CASRGTGLALTDTQYF
CDR3 DNA: TGTGCCAGTAGAGGAACGGGACTAGCCCTCACAGATACGCAGTATTTT

CDR3 length: 15
clone size: .
J gene: TRBJ2-7
D gene: TRBD1
V gene: TRBV5-1
CDR3 protein: CASSLGSGGRNEQYF
CDR3 DNA: TGCGCCAGCAGCTTGGGGTCAGGGGGCAGGAACGAGCAGTACTTC

CDR3 length: 13
clone size: .
J gene: TRBJ2-3
D gene: .
V gene: TRBV19
CDR3 protein: CASRRDTTDTQYF
CDR3 DNA: TGTGCCAGTAGGCGGGACACCACAGATACGCAGTATTTT

CDR3 length: 14
clone size: once
J gene: TRBJ1-5
D gene: TRBD1
V gene: TRBV19
CDR3 protein: CASSPGTANQPQHF
CDR3 DNA: TGTGCCAGTAGTCCCGGGACAGCTAATCAGCCCCAGCATTTT

CDR3 length: 15
clone size: many
J gene: TRBJ1-1
D gene: .
V gene: TRBV11-3
CDR3 protein: CASSLVRGGNTEAFF
CDR3 DNA: TGTGCCAGCAGCTTAGTCAGGGGTGGGAACACTGAAGCTTTCTTT

CDR3 length: 15
clone size: .
J gene: TRBJ1-1
D gene: .
V gene: TRBV19
CDR3 protein: CASSTTGSLNTEAFF
CDR3 DNA: TGTGCCAGTAGTACCACAGGATCCTTGAACACTGAAGCTTTCTTT

CDR3 length: 13
clone size: .
J gene: TRBJ1-1
D gene: .
V gene: TRBV2
CDR3 protein: CASRPTENTEAFF
CDR3 DNA: TGTGCCAGCAGACCGACAGAGAACACTGAAGCTTTCTTT

CDR3 length: 14
clone size: .
J gene: TRBJ1-1
D gene: .
V gene: TRBV18
CDR3 protein: CASSLTGLNTEAFF
CDR3 DNA: TGTGCCAGCTCATTGACCGGGTTGAACACTGAAGCTTTCTTT

CDR3 length: 14
clone size: .
J gene: TRBJ2-1
D gene: .
V gene: TRBV23-1
CDR3 protein: CASSGEGLYNEQFF
CDR3 DNA: TGCGCCAGCAGTGGTGAAGGGCTCTACAATGAGCAGTTCTTC

CDR3 length: 14
clone size: .
J gene: TRBJ1-1
D gene: .
V gene: TRBV14
CDR3 protein: CASSQGLGGTEAFF
CDR3 DNA: TGTGCCAGCAGCCAAGGGTTGGGGGGCACTGAAGCTTTCTTT

CDR3 length: 14
clone size: .
J gene: TRBJ2-7
D gene: TRBD1
V gene: TRBV7-2
CDR3 protein: CASSTRQGAYEQYF
CDR3 DNA: TGTGCCAGCAGCACGCGACAGGGGGCGTACGAGCAGTACTTC

CDR3 length: 14
clone size: .
J gene: TRBJ1-6
D gene: TRBD1
V gene: TRBV9
CDR3 protein: CASSFGTGDSPLHF
CDR3 DNA: TGTGCCAGCAGCTTTGGGACAGGGGATTCACCCCTCCACTTT

CDR3 length: 12
clone size: .
J gene: TRBJ2-7
D gene: .
V gene: TRBV19
CDR3 protein: CASTDGHYEQYF
CDR3 DNA: TGTGCCAGTACGGACGGCCACTACGAGCAGTACTTC

CDR3 length: 12
clone size: .
J gene: TRBJ2-7
D gene: .
V gene: TRBV7-6
CDR3 protein: CASSAAGVEQYF
CDR3 DNA: TGTGCCAGCAGCGCGGCGGGTGTCGAGCAGTACTTC

CDR3 length: 18
clone size: .
J gene: TRBJ2-2
D gene: TRBD2
V gene: TRBV9
CDR3 protein: CASSAGLAGGLNTGELFF
CDR3 DNA: TGTGCCAGCAGCGCGGGACTAGCGGGGGGCCTGAACACCGGGGAGCTGTTTTTT

CDR3 length: 14
clone size: .
J gene: TRBJ2-7
D gene: .
V gene: TRBV5-1
CDR3 protein: CASSLGGGTYEQYF
CDR3 DNA: TGCGCCAGCAGCTTGGGTGGAGGGACCTACGAGCAGTACTTC